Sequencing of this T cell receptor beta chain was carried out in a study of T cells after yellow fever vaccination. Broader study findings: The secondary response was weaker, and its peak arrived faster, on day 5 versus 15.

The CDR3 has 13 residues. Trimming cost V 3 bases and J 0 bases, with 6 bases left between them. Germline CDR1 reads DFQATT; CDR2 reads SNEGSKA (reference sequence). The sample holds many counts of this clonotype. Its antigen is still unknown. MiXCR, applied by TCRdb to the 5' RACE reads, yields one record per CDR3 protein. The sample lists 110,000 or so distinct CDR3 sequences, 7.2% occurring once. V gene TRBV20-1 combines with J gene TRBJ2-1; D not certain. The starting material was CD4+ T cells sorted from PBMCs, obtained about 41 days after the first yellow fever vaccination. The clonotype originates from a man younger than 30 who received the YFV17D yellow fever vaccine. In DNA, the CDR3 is TGCAGTGCTAGTTCTATCTCCTACAATGAGCAGTTCTTC. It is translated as CSASSISYNEQFF.